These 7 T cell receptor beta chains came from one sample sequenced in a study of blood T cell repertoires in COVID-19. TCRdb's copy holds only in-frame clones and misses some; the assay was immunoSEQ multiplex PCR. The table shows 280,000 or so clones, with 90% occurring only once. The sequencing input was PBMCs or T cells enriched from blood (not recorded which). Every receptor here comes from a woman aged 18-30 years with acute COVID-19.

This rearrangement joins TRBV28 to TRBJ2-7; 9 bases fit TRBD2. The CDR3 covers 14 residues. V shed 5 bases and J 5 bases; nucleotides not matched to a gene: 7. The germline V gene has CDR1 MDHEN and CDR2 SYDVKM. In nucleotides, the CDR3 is TGTGCCAGCAGTATCGCGGGAGGGCCCGACGAGCAGTACTTC. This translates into CASSIAGGPDEQYF.

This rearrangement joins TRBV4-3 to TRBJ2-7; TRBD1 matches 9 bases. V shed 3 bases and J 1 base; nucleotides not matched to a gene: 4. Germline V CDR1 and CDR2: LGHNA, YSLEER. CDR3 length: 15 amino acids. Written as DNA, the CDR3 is TGCGCCAGCAGCCAGGACGGGACAGGGTCCTACGAGCAGTACTTC. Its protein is CASSQDGTGSYEQYF.

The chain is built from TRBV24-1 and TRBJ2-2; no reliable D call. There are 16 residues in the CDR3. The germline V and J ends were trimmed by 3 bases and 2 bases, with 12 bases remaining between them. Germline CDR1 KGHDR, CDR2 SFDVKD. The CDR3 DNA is TGTGCCACCAGTGATGCCATGACTTCAAACACCGGGGAGCTGTTTTTT. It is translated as CATSDAMTSNTGELFF.

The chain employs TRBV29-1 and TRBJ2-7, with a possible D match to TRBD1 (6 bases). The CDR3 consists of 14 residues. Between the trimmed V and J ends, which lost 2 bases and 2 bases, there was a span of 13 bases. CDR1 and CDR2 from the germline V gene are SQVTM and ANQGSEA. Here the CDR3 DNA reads TGCAGCGTTGAACACCGGGACACTACCTACGAGCAGTACTTC. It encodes CSVEHRDTTYEQYF.

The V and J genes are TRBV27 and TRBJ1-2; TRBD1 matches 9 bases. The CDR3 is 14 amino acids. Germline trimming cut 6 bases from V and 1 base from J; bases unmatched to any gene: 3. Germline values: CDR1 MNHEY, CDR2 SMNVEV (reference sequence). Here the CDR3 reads CASRRTGDNYGYTF. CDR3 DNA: TGTGCCAGCAGGAGGACAGGGGATAACTATGGCTACACCTTC.

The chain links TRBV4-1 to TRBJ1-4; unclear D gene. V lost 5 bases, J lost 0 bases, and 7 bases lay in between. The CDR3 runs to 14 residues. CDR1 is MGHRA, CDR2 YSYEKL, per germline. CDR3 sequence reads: CASSFSATNEKLFF. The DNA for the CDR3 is TGCGCCAGCAGCTTCAGTGCAACTAATGAAAAACTGTTTTTT.

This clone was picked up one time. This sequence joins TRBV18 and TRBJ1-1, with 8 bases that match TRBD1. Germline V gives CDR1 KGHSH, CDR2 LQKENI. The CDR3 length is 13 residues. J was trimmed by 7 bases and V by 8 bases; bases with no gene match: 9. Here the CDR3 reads CASAADRVGEAFF. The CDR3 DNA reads TGTGCCAGCGCCGCGGACAGGGTGGGTGAAGCTTTCTTT.